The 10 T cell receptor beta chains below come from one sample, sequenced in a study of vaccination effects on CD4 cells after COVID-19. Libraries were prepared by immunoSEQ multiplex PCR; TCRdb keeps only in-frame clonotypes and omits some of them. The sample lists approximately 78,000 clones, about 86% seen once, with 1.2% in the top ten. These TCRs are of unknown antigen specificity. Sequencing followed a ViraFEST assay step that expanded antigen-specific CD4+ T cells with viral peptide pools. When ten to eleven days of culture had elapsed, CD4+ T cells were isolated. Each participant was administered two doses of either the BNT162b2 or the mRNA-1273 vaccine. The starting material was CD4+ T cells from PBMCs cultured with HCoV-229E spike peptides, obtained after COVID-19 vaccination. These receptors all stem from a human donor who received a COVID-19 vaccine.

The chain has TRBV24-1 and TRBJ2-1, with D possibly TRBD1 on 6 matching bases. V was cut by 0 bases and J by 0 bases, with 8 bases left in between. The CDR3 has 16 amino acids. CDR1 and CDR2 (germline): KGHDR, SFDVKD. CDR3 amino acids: CATSDLRGSSYNEQFF. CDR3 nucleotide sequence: TGTGCCACCAGTGATTTGAGGGGGAGCTCCTACAATGAGCAGTTCTTC.

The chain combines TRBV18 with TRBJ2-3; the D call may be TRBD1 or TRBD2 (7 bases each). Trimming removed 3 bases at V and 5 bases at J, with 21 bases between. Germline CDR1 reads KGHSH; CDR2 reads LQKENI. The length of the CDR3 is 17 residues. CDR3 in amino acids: CASSPNRGGGGGDTQYF. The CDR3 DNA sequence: TGTGCCAGCTCACCGAACCGAGGGGGCGGGGGAGGAGATACGCAGTATTTT.

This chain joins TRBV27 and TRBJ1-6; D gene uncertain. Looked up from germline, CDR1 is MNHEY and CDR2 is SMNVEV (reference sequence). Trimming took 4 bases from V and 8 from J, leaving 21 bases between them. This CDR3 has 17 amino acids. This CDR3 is CASSSGYRSSLDSPLHF. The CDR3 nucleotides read TGTGCCAGCAGTTCCGGATACCGGAGCTCGCTGGATTCACCCCTCCACTTT.

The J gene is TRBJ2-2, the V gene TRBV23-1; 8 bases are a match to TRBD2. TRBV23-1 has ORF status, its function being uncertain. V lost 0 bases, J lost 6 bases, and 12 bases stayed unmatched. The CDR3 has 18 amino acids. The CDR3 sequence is CASSQSGRGARGAGELFF. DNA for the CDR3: TGCGCCAGCAGTCAATCGGGGCGGGGGGCCCGAGGGGCCGGGGAGCTGTTTTTT.

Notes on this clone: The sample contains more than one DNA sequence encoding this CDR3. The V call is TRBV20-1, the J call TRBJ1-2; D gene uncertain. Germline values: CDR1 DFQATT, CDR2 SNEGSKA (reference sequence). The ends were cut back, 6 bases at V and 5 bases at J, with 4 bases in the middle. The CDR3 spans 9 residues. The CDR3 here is CSAGYGYTF. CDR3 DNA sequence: TGCAGTGCCGGGTATGGCTACACCTTC.

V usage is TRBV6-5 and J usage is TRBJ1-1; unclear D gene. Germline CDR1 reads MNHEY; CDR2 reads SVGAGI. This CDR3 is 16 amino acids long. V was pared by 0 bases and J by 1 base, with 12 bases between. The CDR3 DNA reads TGTGCCAGCAGTTACTCGGAACAGTATGGGAACACTGAAGCTTTCTTT. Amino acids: CASSYSEQYGNTEAFF.

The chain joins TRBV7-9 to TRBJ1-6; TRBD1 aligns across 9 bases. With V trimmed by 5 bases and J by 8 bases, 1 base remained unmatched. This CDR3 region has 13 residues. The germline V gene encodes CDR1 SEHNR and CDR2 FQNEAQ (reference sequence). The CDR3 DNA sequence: TGTGCCAGCAGCGGACAGGGGTATTCACCCCTCCACTTT. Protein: CASSGQGYSPLHF.

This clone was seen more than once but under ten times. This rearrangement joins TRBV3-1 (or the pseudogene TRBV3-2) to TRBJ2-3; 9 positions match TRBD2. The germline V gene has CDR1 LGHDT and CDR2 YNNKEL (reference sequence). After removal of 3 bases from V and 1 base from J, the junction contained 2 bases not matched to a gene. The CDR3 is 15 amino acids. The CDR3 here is CASSQRGGGTDTQYF. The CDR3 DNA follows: TGTGCCAGCAGCCAGCGGGGGGGCGGCACAGATACGCAGTATTTT.

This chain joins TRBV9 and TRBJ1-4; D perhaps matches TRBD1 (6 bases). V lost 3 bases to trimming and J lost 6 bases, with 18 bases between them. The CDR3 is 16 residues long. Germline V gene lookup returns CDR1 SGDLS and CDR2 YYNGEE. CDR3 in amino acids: CASSASAGGGDEKLFF. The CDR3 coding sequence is TGTGCCAGCAGCGCCTCCGCGGGAGGGGGAGATGAAAAACTGTTTTTT.

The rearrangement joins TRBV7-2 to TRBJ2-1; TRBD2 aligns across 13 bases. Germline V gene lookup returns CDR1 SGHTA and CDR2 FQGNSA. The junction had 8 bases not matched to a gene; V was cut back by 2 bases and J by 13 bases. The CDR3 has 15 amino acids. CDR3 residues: CASSLQTSGGSYQFF. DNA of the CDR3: TGTGCCAGCAGCTTACAGACTAGCGGGGGGTCCTATCAGTTCTTC.